This T cell receptor beta chain emerged from a study of cytomegalovirus exposure and HLA in healthy donors. Profiling relied on immunoSEQ multiplex PCR, and the TCRdb table lists in-frame clones only, not all of them. This repertoire shows 90,000 to 110,000 clones, more than 70% found once; its top ten account for 2% to 2.5%. Per the germline V gene, CDR1 is MNHEY and CDR2 is SMNVEV (reference sequence). CDR3 size: 14 residues. Between the trimmed V and J ends, which lost 3 bases and 5 bases, there was a span of 11 bases. The sample taken for sequencing was PBMCs. The TCR was taken from a woman between 18 and 30 years old in good health and CMV-seronegative. The chain carries TRBV27 and TRBJ2-1, with TRBD1 as a possible D gene (6 bases). The CDR3 DNA sequence: TGTGCCAGCAGTTTCCAGGGGAGCCACAATGAGCAGTTCTTC. Its protein product is CASSFQGSHNEQFF.